This T cell receptor beta chain derives from a study of T cell responses to AZD1222 COVID-19 vaccine. Turning to this clone: The antigen is undetermined.

The repertoire was sequenced with immunoSEQ multiplex PCR; TCRdb's copy has only in-frame clones and lacks some. The sample includes about 90,000 clones, approximately 86% of them seen just once. General study findings and limits: Donors were chiefly white British, with a greater number of females, and clonal diversity was perhaps underestimated. Baseline testing showed seropositivity in only a handful of AZD1222 recipients. Spike was spanned by vaccine-associated CD4 TCRs, with dominance at 160-218 and 743-854. Close to half of all spike-specific TCRs reportedly target regions of the variants that are unmutated.

The V gene's germline CDR1 is MNHEY and CDR2 SVGEGT. V was pared by 0 bases and J by 8 bases, with 9 bases of the junction left unmatched. CDR3 length equals 16 residues. The clonotype comes from an adult in good health. This specimen consisted of peripheral blood, obtained on day 0 of AZD1222 vaccination. The V call is TRBV6-2 or TRBV6-3, the J call TRBJ2-1; 8 nucleotides align to TRBD2. CDR3 in amino acids: CASSYSPSGRVYEQFF. The DNA of the CDR3 is TGTGCCAGCAGTTACTCGCCCAGCGGGAGAGTTTATGAGCAGTTCTTC.